These 30 T cell receptor beta chains originate from one sample sequenced in a study of blood T cells in healthy people across ages (dated by TCRdb to between 2014 and 2016). Library preparation employed 5' RACE. Sequencing instrument: Illumina HiSeq 2500. The second PCR ran for about 6 to 12 cycles and used a J-beta primer mix along with a sample-barcoded 5' primer. In-frame beta chains were kept once TCRdb had trimmed the public reads at Q25 with fastp and called clones with MiXCR. Rows with one shared CDR3 protein collapse into an entry with the most common genes and DNA. The sample yields approximately 780,000 distinct CDR3 sequences; roughly 24% were counted once. The ten largest clones take up around 3% of the sample. The same sample was also used in a study of T cells of mothers and their children.

Material: blood. These receptor sequences come from a boy under 18 in good health.

The chain employs TRBV27 and TRBJ1-2; unclear D gene. The CDR3 contains 15 residues. The germline CDR1 and CDR2 sequences are MNHEY and SMNVEV (reference sequence). Trimming shortened V by 5 bases and J by 8 bases, and 21 bases separated the two germline ends. CDR3 nucleotide sequence: TGTGCCAGCAGTCACACCCGATCCTTTTTGTGGGGCTACACCTTC. Protein product: CASSHTRSFLWGYTF.

This clonotype was counted between two and nine times. The chain joins TRBV2 to TRBJ1-1; 7 bases are shared with TRBD1. Germline V lookup: CDR1 SNHLY, CDR2 FYNNEI. V dropped 6 bases and J dropped 2; count of bases not matched to a gene: 3. The CDR3 contains 13 residues. CDR3 amino acids: CASRRQGNTEAFF. The CDR3 coding sequence is TGTGCCAGCAGGAGACAGGGCAACACTGAAGCTTTCTTT.

This clonotype was seen only a few times. The CDR3 loop is CASSLRGGPGNQETQYF. Written as DNA, the CDR3 is TGTGCCAGCAGCTTAAGGGGGGGCCCCGGGAACCAAGAGACCCAGTACTTC. V is TRBV7-2 and J is TRBJ2-5, with a weak D call TRBD2 (7 bases). CDR1 is SGHTA, CDR2 FQGNSA, per germline. This CDR3 contains 17 residues. Trimming pared 2 bases from V and 0 bases from J, leaving 16 bases between.

The chain employs TRBV6-1 and TRBJ1-3; 7 positions match TRBD1. The CDR3 loop spans 15 amino acids. J was trimmed by 4 bases and V by 6 bases; bases with no gene match: 9. CDR1 is MNHNS, CDR2 SASEGT, per germline. In DNA, the CDR3 is TGTGCCAGCAGACGGGGACAGACCTCCGGAAACACCATATATTTT. Protein product: CASRRGQTSGNTIYF.

This clonotype has just a few counts. The chain is built from TRBV13 and TRBJ2-1; weak D call: TRBD1 (5 bases). CDR1 is PRHDT and CDR2 is FYEKMQ in the germline V gene (reference sequence). This CDR3 has 15 residues. Trimming removed 1 base at V and 3 bases at J, with 10 bases between. The CDR3 region has the DNA TGTGCCAGCAGCTTAGTCCCCAGGGTCTACAATGAGCAGTTCTTC. Encoded protein: CASSLVPRVYNEQFF.

This clonotype has just a few counts. The chain employs TRBV20-1 and TRBJ2-7; possibly TRBD2 for D (5 bases). The CDR3 has 15 residues. The ends were cut back, 0 bases at V and 2 bases at J, with 14 bases in the middle. Per germline, CDR1 DFQATT and CDR2 SNEGSKA (reference sequence). Here the CDR3 DNA reads TGCAGTGCTAGAGATCTTCGGCTAGCTACCTACGAGCAGTACTTC. It is translated as CSARDLRLATYEQYF.

The V gene is TRBV20-1, the J gene TRBJ2-5; TRBD1 agrees at 9 bases. Germline-derived CDR1 and CDR2 are DFQATT and SNEGSKA (reference sequence). This CDR3 is built from 15 residues. The V segment lost 6 bases and the J segment 1 base; nucleotides outside the gene matches: 9. The CDR3 sequence: CSAETGGPFQETQYF. CDR3 DNA sequence: TGCAGTGCAGAAACAGGGGGCCCTTTCCAAGAGACCCAGTACTTC.

The chain has TRBV28 and TRBJ1-6, with D unclear. The CDR3 sequence is 19 residues long. V lost 2 bases and J lost 0, with 17 bases in between. CDR1 and CDR2 from the germline V gene are MDHEN and SYDVKM. CDR3 residues: CASSLPKGWGSSYNSPLHF. In nucleotides, the CDR3 is TGTGCCAGCAGTTTACCCAAGGGATGGGGTAGCTCCTATAATTCACCCCTCCACTTT.

J is TRBJ2-5 and V is TRBV7-9, with D possibly being TRBD2 (6 bases). This CDR3 is 15 amino acids long. The ends were cut back, 0 bases at V and 5 bases at J, with 13 bases in the middle. Germline CDR1 reads SEHNR; CDR2 reads FQNEAQ (reference sequence). The CDR3 nucleotides read TGTGCCAGCAGCTTAGCGGAGATGGGGAGGGAGACCCAGTACTTC. Protein sequence: CASSLAEMGRETQYF.

This clonotype was picked up a small number of times. This rearrangement joins TRBV2 to TRBJ2-2, with 7 bases fitting TRBD1. This CDR3 spans 18 amino acids. Losses at the gene ends were 7 bases for V and 4 bases for J; bases not matched to a gene: 18. Germline V lookup: CDR1 SNHLY, CDR2 FYNNEI. CDR3 amino acids: CASTEGTGVFGPTGELFF. The CDR3 nucleotides read TGTGCCAGCACCGAAGGAACAGGGGTGTTCGGGCCCACCGGGGAGCTGTTTTTT.

This clonotype came up a few times. The chain carries TRBV7-9 and TRBJ2-1; 8 bases are a match to TRBD2. This CDR3 spans 16 amino acids. The V gene end was trimmed by 7 bases and the J gene end by 1 base; junction bases not matched to a gene: 9. CDR1 and CDR2 from the germline V gene are SEHNR and FQNEAQ (reference sequence). CDR3 bases: TGTGCCAGCACGAGCGTTAGCGGGGCTTCCTACAATGAGCAGTTCTTC. Protein sequence: CASTSVSGASYNEQFF.

A single count supports this clonotype. The CDR3 carries no conserved terminal phenylalanine or tryptophan, so it likely arises from a read error. V gene TRBV12-3 or TRBV12-4 combines with J gene TRBJ2-3; 9 bases map to TRBD2. The CDR3 sequence is 15 residues long. The CDR3 is CACSPICGRADTQYS. The CDR3 region has the DNA TGTGCCTGCAGTCCGATCTGCGGGAGGGCAGATACGCAGTATTCT.

A few counts support this clonotype. Germline is not matched at one junction end, which may reflect a read error. V and J are TRBV6-5 and TRBJ2-6, with D perhaps being TRBD1 or TRBD2 (5 bases each). The germline CDR1 and CDR2 sequences are MNHEY and SVGAGI. The CDR3 is 15 amino acids. In nucleotides, the CDR3 is TGTGCCAGCAGTTGGGACGTTTCTGGGGCCAACGTCCTGGCTTTC. This gives the protein CASSWDVSGANVLAF.

There are a few counts of this clonotype. V usage is TRBV7-9 and J usage is TRBJ1-1; perhaps TRBD1 as D (5 bases). Trimming pared 2 bases from V and 3 bases from J, leaving 10 bases between. The CDR3 contains 14 residues. The germline V gene has CDR1 SEHNR and CDR2 FQNEAQ (reference sequence). CDR3: CASSLQGMDTEAFF. In DNA, the CDR3 is TGTGCCAGCAGCTTACAGGGTATGGACACTGAAGCTTTCTTT.

This clonotype was recorded at least ten times. A read error may produce the germline difference seen at one junction end. This chain links TRBV12-3 or TRBV12-4 with TRBJ2-7, with TRBD1 identical over 7 bases. This CDR3 is built from 14 residues. CDR3 nucleotide sequence: TGTGCTAGCAGCCCCGGGACAGCCTCCTACGAGCAGTACTTC. Amino acid sequence: CASSPGTASYEQYF.

Written as DNA, the CDR3 is TGTGCCAGCAGTTACGTCGAGGAGACCCAGTACTTC. Protein sequence: CASSYVEETQYF. The rearrangement links TRBV6-2 or TRBV6-3 to TRBJ2-5; D call uncertain. This CDR3 is 12 amino acids long. V dropped 2 bases and J dropped 5 bases, with 6 bases sitting between them. Per the germline V gene, CDR1 is MNHEY and CDR2 is SVGEGT.

This clonotype was counted once. The rearrangement links TRBV27 to TRBJ1-4; 9 bases line up with TRBD1. The germline CDR1 and CDR2 sequences are MNHEY and SMNVEV (reference sequence). J lost 10 bases, V lost 5 bases, and 14 bases had no gene match. The CDR3 is made up of 16 amino acids. CDR3 loop: CASSVQGALVSRKLFF. The DNA of the CDR3 is TGTGCCAGCAGTGTACAGGGGGCACTGGTCAGTCGAAAACTGTTTTTT.

This clonotype was found a few times. The V gene is TRBV7-9, the J gene TRBJ1-4; unclear D gene. Per germline, CDR1 SEHNR and CDR2 FQNEAQ (reference sequence). This CDR3 has 14 residues. Deletions cut 2 bases from V and 7 bases from J, with 11 bases between. CDR3 protein: CASSLPENGEKLFF. The CDR3 coding sequence is TGTGCCAGCAGCTTACCAGAAAACGGTGAAAAACTGTTTTTT.

As regards this clonotype: At one boundary the junction diverges from the germline segment, which might be a read error. The rearrangement links TRBV5-1 to TRBJ2-5, with 8 bases fitting TRBD1. The J call is in doubt because the DNA end fits TRBJ2-7 better. The germline V gene has CDR1 SGHRS and CDR2 YFSETQ. The CDR3 has 15 residues. The CDR3 nucleotides are TGCGCCAGCAGTTTGGAGACAGGGGATTCCTACGAGCAGTACTTC. This gives the protein CASSLETGDSYEQYF.

The chain uses TRBV28 and TRBJ2-3, with TRBD1 matching 10 bases. Trimming took 11 bases from V and 10 from J; bases not matched to a gene: 12. CDR1 and CDR2 (germline): MDHEN, SYDVKM. CDR3 length: 13 residues. CDR3 sequence: CAGEGQGIRSQYF. The CDR3 region has the DNA TGTGCCGGCGAGGGACAGGGGATTAGGTCGCAGTATTTT.

This sequence joins TRBV20-1 and TRBJ1-5; perhaps TRBD1 as D (5 bases). The CDR3 loop spans 15 amino acids. The ends were cut back, 6 bases at V and 0 bases at J, with 15 bases in the middle. The germline V gene encodes CDR1 DFQATT and CDR2 SNEGSKA (reference sequence). CDR3 bases: TGCAGTGCCCGCTATGCAGGGAATAGCAATCAGCCCCAGCATTTT. Its translation: CSARYAGNSNQPQHF.

The chain couples TRBV3-1 to TRBJ2-3; D gene ambiguous. Germline V gene lookup returns CDR1 LGHDT and CDR2 YNNKEL (reference sequence). Trimming shortened V by 4 bases and J by 6 bases, and 8 bases separated the two germline ends. This CDR3 comprises 12 residues. Here the CDR3 reads CASSRTRDTQYF. The CDR3, as DNA: TGTGCCAGCAGCCGGACCCGGGATACGCAGTATTTT.

The V and J genes are TRBV28 and TRBJ2-6; possible D gene TRBD1, 5 bases. V lost 4 bases and J 3 bases, leaving 13 bases between the germline ends. CDR1 is MDHEN, CDR2 SYDVKM, per germline. This CDR3 comprises 16 residues. CDR3 DNA sequence: TGTGCCAGCAGTTCGCTCAGGGTGCGTGGGGCCAACGTCCTGACTTTC. Translating it yields CASSSLRVRGANVLTF.

The CDR3 sequence: CASSHLKRLNTEAFF. CDR3 nucleotide sequence: TGTGCCAGCAGCCACCTAAAGAGGCTGAACACTGAAGCTTTCTTT. The J gene is TRBJ1-1, the V gene TRBV11-2, with unresolved D. Per germline, CDR1 SGHAT and CDR2 FQNNGV. V lost 5 bases and J 0 bases, leaving 13 bases between the germline ends. This CDR3 region has 15 residues.

This clonotype came up many times. The rearrangement uses TRBV18 and TRBJ1-2; D gene ambiguous. CDR1 is KGHSH and CDR2 is LQKENI in the germline V gene. The CDR3 is 11 amino acids. V gave up 3 bases and J gave up 6 bases, with 5 bases separating them. The CDR3 protein is CASSPGDGYTF. For the CDR3, the DNA is TGTGCCAGCTCACCCGGAGATGGCTACACCTTC.

The CDR3 DNA reads TGTGCCAGCAGCCAAGCTGTATCCATCTACGAGCAGTACTTC. It translates to CASSQAVSIYEQYF. The chain employs TRBV3-1 and TRBJ2-7; unclear D gene. This CDR3 region has 14 residues. CDR1 is LGHDT and CDR2 is YNNKEL in the germline V gene (reference sequence). Trimming shortened V by 1 base and J by 3 bases, and 10 bases separated the two germline ends.

This clonotype was seen more than once but under ten times. This rearrangement joins TRBV20-1 to TRBJ2-3; D remains ambiguous. Trimming stripped 0 bases from V and 2 bases from J, with 12 bases between. The V gene's germline CDR1 is DFQATT and CDR2 SNEGSKA (reference sequence). The CDR3 covers 15 residues. CDR3 residues: CSARDQYGITDTQYF. The CDR3 coding sequence is TGCAGTGCTAGAGATCAGTACGGAATCACAGATACGCAGTATTTT.

This clonotype was seen more than once but under ten times. The rearrangement joins TRBV2 to TRBJ2-5; 11 nucleotides align to TRBD2. The J call may be incorrect, as the DNA end agrees better with TRBJ2-7. The CDR3 totals 15 residues. Germline CDR1 is SNHLY and CDR2 is FYNNEI. For the CDR3, the DNA is TGTGCCAGCAGTGAAGTGGCTAGCGGGGGGTACGAGCAGTACTTC. Its protein product is CASSEVASGGYEQYF.

The chain recombines TRBV19 with TRBJ2-7; perhaps TRBD1 as D (5 bases). CDR3 length: 12 residues. Germline lookup yields CDR1 LNHDA and CDR2 SQIVND (reference sequence). V lost 10 bases, J lost 2 bases, and 12 bases lay in between. CDR3 loop: CATSDSTYEQYF. CDR3 DNA: TGTGCCACCTCAGACAGTACCTACGAGCAGTACTTC.

There are a few counts of this clonotype. The junction departs from the called germline gene at one end, perhaps through a read error. The rearrangement joins TRBV5-1 to TRBJ2-5; weak D call: TRBD2 (6 bases). Near its end, the DNA agrees better with TRBJ2-7, so the J call may be wrong. The germline CDR1 and CDR2 sequences are SGHRS and YFSETQ. This CDR3 spans 15 amino acids. The CDR3 region is CAGSPRTGVTYEQYF. Written as DNA, the CDR3 is TGCGCCGGCAGCCCTCGGACGGGGGTGACCTACGAGCAGTACTTC.